Listed below are T cell receptor beta chains from one sample, sequenced in a study of cytomegalovirus exposure and HLA in healthy donors. The method was immunoSEQ multiplex PCR; TCRdb's version includes in-frame clones alone and lacks a portion of them. This table has some 150,000 clones, 60% to 80% appearing once. Sequencing used PBMCs. The receptors shown here come from a woman in her forties or fifties in good health and CMV-seronegative. The CDR3 runs from the conserved cysteine through the conserved F or W. A D gene is named only where the DNA matches it firmly. Clone size, where shown, is once, few, many, or a class for clones that have expanded.

size	V	D	J	CDR3	DNA
NA	TRBV15	NA	TRBJ1-2	CATSRDINYGYTF	TGTGCCACCAGCAGAGATATTAACTATGGCTACACCTTC
NA	TRBV7-2	NA	TRBJ1-2	CASSLFSAGGGGYTF	TGTGCCAGCAGCCTATTTTCGGCTGGGGGCGGCGGCTACACCTTC
NA	TRBV11-2	TRBD2	TRBJ2-7	CASSLTSGGSYEQYF	TGTGCCAGCAGCTTAACCAGCGGGGGTTCCTACGAGCAGTACTTC
NA	TRBV29-1	NA	TRBJ2-1	CSVLLGQNYNEQFF	TGCAGCGTCCTACTCGGACAGAACTACAATGAGCAGTTCTTC
NA	TRBV7-9	TRBD2	TRBJ2-1	CASSLSREATSRGAQQFF	TGTGCCAGCAGCTTATCCCGAGAGGCGACTAGCCGGGGAGCCCAGCAGTTCTTC
NA	TRBV7-3	TRBD2	TRBJ2-5	CASSSRTSGGSSETQYF	TGTGCCAGCAGCTCACGGACTAGCGGGGGGTCATCAGAGACCCAGTACTTC
once	TRBV27	TRBD1	TRBJ2-1	CASSTDRGLGNEQFF	TGTGCCAGCAGTACTGACAGGGGGCTAGGCAATGAGCAGTTCTTC
NA	TRBV4-3	TRBD1	TRBJ2-7	CASSQASSDRVKGEQYF	TGCGCCAGCAGCCAAGCTTCCTCCGACAGGGTAAAAGGCGAGCAGTACTTC
few	TRBV11-2	NA	TRBJ1-5	CASSLDSNFGGQPQHF	TGTGCCAGCAGCTTAGATTCGAATTTTGGAGGACAGCCCCAGCATTTT
few	TRBV6-5	NA	TRBJ2-5	CASSSIDGLRETQYF	TGTGCCAGCAGCTCCATTGACGGGTTGCGGGAGACCCAGTACTTC
NA	TRBV5-1	NA	TRBJ1-1	CASSWNLLRGGVTEAFF	TGCGCCAGCAGCTGGAACCTGCTCAGAGGGGGGGTCACTGAAGCTTTCTTT
NA	TRBV2	NA	TRBJ1-1	CASREGFEAFF	TGTGCCAGCAGGGAGGGGTTTGAAGCTTTCTTT
NA	TRBV7-9	TRBD1	TRBJ2-1	CASSFRDSLINEQFF	TGTGCCAGCAGCTTCCGGGACAGCCTGATCAATGAGCAGTTCTTC
NA	TRBV7-8	TRBD1	TRBJ1-1	CASSLDRGRNEAFF	TGTGCCAGCAGCTTGGACAGGGGGAGGAATGAAGCTTTCTTT
NA	TRBV7-6	NA	TRBJ2-5	CASSLSGGRETQYF	TGTGCCAGCAGCTTATCAGGGGGGCGTGAGACCCAGTACTTC
once	TRBV7-9	NA	TRBJ1-1	CASSLEREGHTEAFF	TGTGCCAGCAGCTTGGAGAGGGAGGGGCATACTGAAGCTTTCTTT
NA	TRBV5-1	TRBD1	TRBJ1-1	CASSYLTGGSAEAFF	TGCGCCAGCAGCTACCTGACAGGGGGCTCGGCCGAAGCTTTCTTT
NA	TRBV4-1	NA	TRBJ1-5	CASSQVRVNQPQHF	TGCGCCAGCAGCCAAGTCAGGGTTAATCAGCCCCAGCATTTT
NA	TRBV6-1	TRBD1	TRBJ2-7	CASSERDSQYEQYF	TGTGCCAGCAGTGAAAGGGACAGCCAGTACGAGCAGTACTTC
NA	TRBV5-1	TRBD2	TRBJ2-4	CASSLMASGGASYIQYF	TGCGCCAGCAGCTTGATGGCTAGCGGGGGGGCGTCGTACATTCAGTACTTC
NA	TRBV6-6	TRBD1	TRBJ2-7	CASSPEGQGSYEQYF	TGTGCCAGCAGTCCGGAGGGACAGGGCTCCTACGAGCAGTACTTC
few	TRBV30	NA	TRBJ1-2	CAWSVERQWGYTF	TGTGCCTGGAGTGTAGAGAGACAGTGGGGCTACACCTTC
NA	TRBV28	NA	TRBJ1-5	CASIPLWSNQPQHF	TGTGCCAGCATCCCCCTATGGAGCAATCAGCCCCAGCATTTT
NA	TRBV7-2	TRBD2	TRBJ2-2	CASSSRLAGAANTGELFF	TGTGCCAGCAGCTCTCGACTAGCGGGGGCCGCGAACACCGGGGAGCTGTTTTTT
few	TRBV27	TRBD1	TRBJ2-7	CASSLNRGIYEQYF	TGTGCCAGCAGTTTAAACAGGGGGATTTACGAGCAGTACTTC